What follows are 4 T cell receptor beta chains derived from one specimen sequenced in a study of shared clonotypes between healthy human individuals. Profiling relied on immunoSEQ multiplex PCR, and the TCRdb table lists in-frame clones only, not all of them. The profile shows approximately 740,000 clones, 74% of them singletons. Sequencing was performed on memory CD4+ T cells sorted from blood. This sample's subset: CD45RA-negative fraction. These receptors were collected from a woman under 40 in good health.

CDR3 sequence: CASSYLGGAGYEQYF. The CDR3 bases are TGTGCCAGCAGTTACTTGGGCGGGGCTGGTTACGAGCAGTACTTC. The chain recombines TRBV6-5 with TRBJ2-7, with D possibly being TRBD2 (6 bases). This CDR3 comprises 15 residues. Germline V gene sequence: CDR1 MNHEY, CDR2 SVGAGI. V was shortened by 1 base and J by 4 bases, with 14 bases between the two germline ends.

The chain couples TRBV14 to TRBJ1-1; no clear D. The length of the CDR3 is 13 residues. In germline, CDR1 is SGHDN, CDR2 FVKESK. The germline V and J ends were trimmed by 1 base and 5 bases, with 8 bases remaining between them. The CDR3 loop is CASSQGQETEAFF. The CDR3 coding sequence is TGTGCCAGCAGCCAAGGGCAAGAGACTGAAGCTTTCTTT.

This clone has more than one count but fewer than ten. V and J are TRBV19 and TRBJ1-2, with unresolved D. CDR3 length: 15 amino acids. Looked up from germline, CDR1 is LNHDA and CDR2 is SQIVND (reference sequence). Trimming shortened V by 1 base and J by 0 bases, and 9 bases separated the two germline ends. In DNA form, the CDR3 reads TGTGCCAGTAGTATAGGTACAGTGGCTAACTATGGCTACACCTTC. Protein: CASSIGTVANYGYTF.

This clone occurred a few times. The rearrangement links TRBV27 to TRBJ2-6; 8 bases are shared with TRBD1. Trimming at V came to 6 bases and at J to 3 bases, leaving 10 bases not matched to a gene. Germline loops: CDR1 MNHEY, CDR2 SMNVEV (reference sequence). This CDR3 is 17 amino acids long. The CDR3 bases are TGTGCCAGCAGACACGAAGGGACAGGCGGTGGGGCCAACGTCCTGACTTTC. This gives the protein CASRHEGTGGGANVLTF. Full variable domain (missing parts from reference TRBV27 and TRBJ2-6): EAQVTQNPRYLITVTGKKLTVTCSQNMNHEYMSWYRQDPGLGLRQIYYSMNVEVTDKGDVPEGYKVSRKEKRNFPLILESPSPNQTSLYFCASRHEGTGGGANVLTFGAGSRLTVL.